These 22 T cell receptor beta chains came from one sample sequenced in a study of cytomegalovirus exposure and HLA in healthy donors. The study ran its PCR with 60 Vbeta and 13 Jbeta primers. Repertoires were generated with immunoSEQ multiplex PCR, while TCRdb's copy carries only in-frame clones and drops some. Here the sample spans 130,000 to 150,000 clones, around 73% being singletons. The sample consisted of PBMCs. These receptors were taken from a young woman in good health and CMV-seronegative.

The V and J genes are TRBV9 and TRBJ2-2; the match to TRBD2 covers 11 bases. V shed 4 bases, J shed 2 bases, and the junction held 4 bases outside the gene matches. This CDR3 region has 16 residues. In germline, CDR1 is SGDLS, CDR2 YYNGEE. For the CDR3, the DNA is TGTGCCAGCAGCATCGGGACTAGCGGAAACACCGGGGAGCTGTTTTTT. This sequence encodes CASSIGTSGNTGELFF. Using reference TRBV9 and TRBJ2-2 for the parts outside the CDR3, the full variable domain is DSGVTQTPKHLITATGQRVTLRCSPRSGDLSVYWYQQSLDQGLQFLIQYYNGEERAKGNILERFSAQQFPDLHSELNLSSLELGDSALYFCASSIGTSGNTGELFFGEGSRLTVL.

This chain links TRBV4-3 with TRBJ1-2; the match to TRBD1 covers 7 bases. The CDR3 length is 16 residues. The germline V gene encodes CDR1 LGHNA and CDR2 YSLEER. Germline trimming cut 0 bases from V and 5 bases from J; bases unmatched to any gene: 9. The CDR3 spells CASSQDRTGAGYGYTF. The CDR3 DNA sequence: TGCGCCAGCAGCCAAGATAGAACAGGGGCTGGTTATGGCTACACCTTC.

CDR3 sequence (DNA): TGTGCCTGGAGTCCCGGGACAGGGAGTGAAAAACTGTTTTTT. This codes for CAWSPGTGSEKLFF. This sequence joins TRBV30 and TRBJ1-4; 9 nucleotides align to TRBD1. V shed 2 bases and J 7 bases; nucleotides not matched to a gene: 5. CDR1 GTSNPN and CDR2 SVGIG come from the germline V gene (reference sequence). CDR3 length: 14 amino acids.

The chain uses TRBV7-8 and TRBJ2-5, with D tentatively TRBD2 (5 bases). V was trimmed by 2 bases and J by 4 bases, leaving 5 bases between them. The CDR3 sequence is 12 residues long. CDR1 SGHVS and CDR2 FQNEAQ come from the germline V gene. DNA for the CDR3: TGTGCCAGCAGCTTACGGGGAGAGACCCAGTACTTC. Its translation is CASSLRGETQYF.

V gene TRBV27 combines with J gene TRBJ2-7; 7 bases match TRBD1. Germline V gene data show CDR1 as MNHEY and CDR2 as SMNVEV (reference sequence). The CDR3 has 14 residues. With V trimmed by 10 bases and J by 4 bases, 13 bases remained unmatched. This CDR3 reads CATPRQGKQYEQYV. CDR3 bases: TGTGCCACTCCGAGACAGGGAAAACAGTACGAGCAGTACGTC.

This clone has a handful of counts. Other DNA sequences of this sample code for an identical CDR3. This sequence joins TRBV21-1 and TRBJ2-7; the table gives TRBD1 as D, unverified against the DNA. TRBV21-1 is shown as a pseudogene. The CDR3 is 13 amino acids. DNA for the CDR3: TGTGCCAGCAGTTGGGGCAAAGCCTACGAGCAGTACGTC. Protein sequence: CASSWGKAYEQYV.

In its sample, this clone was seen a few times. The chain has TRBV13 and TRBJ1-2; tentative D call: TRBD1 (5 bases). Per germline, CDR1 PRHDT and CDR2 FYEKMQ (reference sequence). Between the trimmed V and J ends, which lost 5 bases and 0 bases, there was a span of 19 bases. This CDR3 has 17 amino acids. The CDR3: CASSLKPTGFSNYGYTF. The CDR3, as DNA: TGTGCCAGCAGCCTCAAGCCCACAGGCTTCTCTAACTATGGCTACACCTTC.

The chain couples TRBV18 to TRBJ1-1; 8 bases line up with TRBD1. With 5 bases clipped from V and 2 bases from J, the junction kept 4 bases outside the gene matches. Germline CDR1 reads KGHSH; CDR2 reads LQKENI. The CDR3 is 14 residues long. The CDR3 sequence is CASSGGQGNTEAFF. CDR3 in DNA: TGTGCCAGCTCAGGCGGACAGGGAAACACTGAAGCTTTCTTT. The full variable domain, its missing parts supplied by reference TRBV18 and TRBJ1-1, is NAGVMQNPRHLVRRRGQEARLRCSPMKGHSHVYWYRQLPEEGLKFMVYLQKENIIDESGMPKERFSAEFPKEGPSILRIQQVVRGDSAAYFCASSGGQGNTEAFFGQGTRLTVV.

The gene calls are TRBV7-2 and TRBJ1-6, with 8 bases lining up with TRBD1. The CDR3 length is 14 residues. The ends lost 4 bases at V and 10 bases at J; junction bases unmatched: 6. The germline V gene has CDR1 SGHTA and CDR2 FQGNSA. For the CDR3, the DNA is TGTGCCAGCAGCTACGGACAGGGAAACTCACCCCTCCACTTT. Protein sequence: CASSYGQGNSPLHF. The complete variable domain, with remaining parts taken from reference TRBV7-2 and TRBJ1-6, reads GAGVSQSPSNKVTEKGKDVELRCDPISGHTALYWYRQSLGQGLEFLIYFQGNSAPDKSGLPSDRFSAERTGGSVSTLTIQRTQQEDSAVYLCASSYGQGNSPLHFGNGTRLTVT.

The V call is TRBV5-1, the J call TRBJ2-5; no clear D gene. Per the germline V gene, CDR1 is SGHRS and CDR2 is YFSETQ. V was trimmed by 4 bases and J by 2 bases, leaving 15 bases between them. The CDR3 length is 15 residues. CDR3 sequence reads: CASSTLDPDQETQYF. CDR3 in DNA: TGCGCCAGCAGCACCCTAGACCCGGATCAAGAGACCCAGTACTTC. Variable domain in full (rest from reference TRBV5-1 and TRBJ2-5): KAGVTQTPRYLIKTRGQQVTLSCSPISGHRSVSWYQQTPGQGLQFLFEYFSETQRNKGNFPGRFSGRQFSNSRSEMNVSTLELGDSALYLCASSTLDPDQETQYFGPGTRLLVL.

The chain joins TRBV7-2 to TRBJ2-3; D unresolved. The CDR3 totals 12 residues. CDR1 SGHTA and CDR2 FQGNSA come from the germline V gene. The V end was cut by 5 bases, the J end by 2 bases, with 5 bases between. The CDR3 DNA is TGTGCCAGCAGCCTGTTCACAGATACGCAGTATTTT. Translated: CASSLFTDTQYF.

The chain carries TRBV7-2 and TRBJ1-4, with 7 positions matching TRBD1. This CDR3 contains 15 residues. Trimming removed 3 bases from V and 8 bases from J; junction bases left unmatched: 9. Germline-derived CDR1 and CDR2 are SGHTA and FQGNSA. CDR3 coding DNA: TGTGCCAGCAGCTTCACGGGACAGCGGTTGGAAAAACTGTTTTTT. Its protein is CASSFTGQRLEKLFF.

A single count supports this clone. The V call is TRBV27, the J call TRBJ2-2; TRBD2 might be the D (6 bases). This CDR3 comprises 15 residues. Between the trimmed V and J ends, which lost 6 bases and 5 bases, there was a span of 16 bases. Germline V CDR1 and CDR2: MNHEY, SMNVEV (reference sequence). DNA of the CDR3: TGTGCCAGCAGGTCTGCGGGGCAAGGTACCGGGGAGCTGTTTTTT. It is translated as CASRSAGQGTGELFF.

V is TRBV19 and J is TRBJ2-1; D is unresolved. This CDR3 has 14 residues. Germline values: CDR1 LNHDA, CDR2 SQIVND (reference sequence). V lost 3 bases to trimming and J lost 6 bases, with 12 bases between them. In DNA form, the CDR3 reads TGTGCCAGTAGTATTACTAAAACCCGCAATGAGCAGTTCTTC. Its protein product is CASSITKTRNEQFF.

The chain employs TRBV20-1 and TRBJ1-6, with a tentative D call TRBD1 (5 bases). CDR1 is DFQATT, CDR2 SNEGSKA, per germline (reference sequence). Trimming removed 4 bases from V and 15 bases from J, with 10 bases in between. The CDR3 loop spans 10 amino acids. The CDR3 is CSAKGDSLHF. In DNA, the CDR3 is TGCAGTGCTAAAGGGGATAGCCTCCACTTT.

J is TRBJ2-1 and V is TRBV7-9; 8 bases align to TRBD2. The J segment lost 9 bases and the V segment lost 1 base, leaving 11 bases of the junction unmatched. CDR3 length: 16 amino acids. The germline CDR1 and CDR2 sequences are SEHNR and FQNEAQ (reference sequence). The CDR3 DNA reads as TGTGCCAGCAGCTTAGAGCCGGGACTAGGATGGGGTGAGCAGTTCTTC. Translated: CASSLEPGLGWGEQFF.

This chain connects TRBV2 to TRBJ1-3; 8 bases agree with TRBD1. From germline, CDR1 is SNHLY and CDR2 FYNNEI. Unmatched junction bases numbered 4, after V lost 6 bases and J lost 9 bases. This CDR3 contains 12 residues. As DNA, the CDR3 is TGTGCCAGCAGCCAAGGACAGGGCACCATATATTTT. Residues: CASSQGQGTIYF.

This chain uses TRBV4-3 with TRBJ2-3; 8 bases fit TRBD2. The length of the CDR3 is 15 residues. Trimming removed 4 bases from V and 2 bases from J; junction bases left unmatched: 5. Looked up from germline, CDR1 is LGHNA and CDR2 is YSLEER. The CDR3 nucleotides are TGCGCCAGCAGCCCCATAGCGGGGAACACAGATACGCAGTATTTT. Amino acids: CASSPIAGNTDTQYF.

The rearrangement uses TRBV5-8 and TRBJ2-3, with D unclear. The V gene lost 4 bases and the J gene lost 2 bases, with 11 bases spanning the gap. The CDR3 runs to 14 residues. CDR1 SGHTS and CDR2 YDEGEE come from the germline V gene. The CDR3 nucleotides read TGTGCCAGCAGCCCTTACCTAAACACAGATACGCAGTATTTT. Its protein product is CASSPYLNTDTQYF.

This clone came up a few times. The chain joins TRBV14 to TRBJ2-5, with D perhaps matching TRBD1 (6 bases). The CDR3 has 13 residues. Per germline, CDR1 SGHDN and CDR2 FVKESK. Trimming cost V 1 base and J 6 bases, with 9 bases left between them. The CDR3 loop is CASSQGRGQTQYF. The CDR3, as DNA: TGTGCCAGCAGCCAAGGCAGGGGCCAGACCCAGTACTTC.

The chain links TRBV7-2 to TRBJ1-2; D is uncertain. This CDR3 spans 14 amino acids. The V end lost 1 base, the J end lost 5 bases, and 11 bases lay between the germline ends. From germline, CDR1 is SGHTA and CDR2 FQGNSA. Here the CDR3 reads CASSLGFAKYGYTF. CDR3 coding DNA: TGTGCCAGCAGCTTAGGGTTCGCGAAGTATGGCTACACCTTC.

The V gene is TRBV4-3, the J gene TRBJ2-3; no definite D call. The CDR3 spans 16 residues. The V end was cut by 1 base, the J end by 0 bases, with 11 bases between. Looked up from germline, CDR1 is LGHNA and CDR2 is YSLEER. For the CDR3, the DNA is TGCGCCAGCAGCCAAGGGCCGTTGGAGAGCACAGATACGCAGTATTTT. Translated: CASSQGPLESTDTQYF.